The clone carrying this T cell receptor (beta chain) showed up just a few times. CDR1 is DFQATT, CDR2 SNEGSKA, per germline (reference sequence). V was shortened by 0 bases and J by 0 bases, with 15 bases between the two germline ends. This CDR3 comprises 17 residues. TCRdb used MiXCR to reprocess the RT-PCR reads, holding one entry per CDR3 protein. Counted here are 550,000 to 750,000 distinct CDR3 sequences, more than 13% occurring once; the ten biggest clones make up 3% to 4.5%. The chain is built from TRBV20-1 and TRBJ1-5; D may be TRBD1 (6 bases). This clonotype was obtained from a female donor in good health, serving as a healthy control. The sequencing input was memory CD4+ T cells from blood. DNA for the CDR3: TGCAGTGCTAGAGATCAGCAGGGGAGGGATAGCAATCAGCCCCAGCATTTT. Translating it yields CSARDQQGRDSNQPQHF.